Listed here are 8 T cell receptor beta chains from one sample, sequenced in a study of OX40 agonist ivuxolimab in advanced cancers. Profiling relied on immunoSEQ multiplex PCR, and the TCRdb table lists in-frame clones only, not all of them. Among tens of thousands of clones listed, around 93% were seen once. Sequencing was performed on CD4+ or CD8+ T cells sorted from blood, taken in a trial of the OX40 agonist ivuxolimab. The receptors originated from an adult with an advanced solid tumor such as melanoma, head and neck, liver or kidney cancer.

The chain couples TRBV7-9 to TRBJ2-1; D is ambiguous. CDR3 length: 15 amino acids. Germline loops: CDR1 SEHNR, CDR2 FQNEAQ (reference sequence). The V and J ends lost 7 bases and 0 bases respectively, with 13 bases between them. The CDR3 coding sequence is TGTGCCAGCATCGAAGAATTGAGCTCCTACAATGAGCAGTTCTTC. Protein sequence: CASIEELSSYNEQFF. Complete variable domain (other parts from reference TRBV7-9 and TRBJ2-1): DTGVSQNPRHKITKRGQNVTFRCDPISEHNRLYWYRQTLGQGPEFLTYFQNEAQLEKSRLLSDRFSAERPKGSFSTLEIQRTEQGDSAMYLCASIEELSSYNEQFFGPGTRLTVL.

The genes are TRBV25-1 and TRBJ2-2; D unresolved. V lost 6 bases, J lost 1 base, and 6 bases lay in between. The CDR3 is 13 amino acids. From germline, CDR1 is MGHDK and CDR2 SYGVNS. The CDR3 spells CASRPGNTGELFF. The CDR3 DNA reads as TGTGCCAGCAGACCCGGGAACACCGGGGAGCTGTTTTTT.

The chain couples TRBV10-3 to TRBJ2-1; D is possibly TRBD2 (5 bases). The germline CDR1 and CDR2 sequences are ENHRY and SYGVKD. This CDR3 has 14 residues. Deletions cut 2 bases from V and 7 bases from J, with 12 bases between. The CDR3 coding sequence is TGTGCCATCAGTGAGAATTCCCGCGGGAATGAGCAGTTCTTC. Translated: CAISENSRGNEQFF.

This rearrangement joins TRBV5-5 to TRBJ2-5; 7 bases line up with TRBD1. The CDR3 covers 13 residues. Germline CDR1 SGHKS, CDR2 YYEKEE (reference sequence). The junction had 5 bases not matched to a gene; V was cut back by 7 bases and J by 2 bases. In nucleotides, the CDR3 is TGTGCCAGCTTTCGGACAGGTCAAGAGACCCAGTACTTC. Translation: CASFRTGQETQYF.

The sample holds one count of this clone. CDR3 protein: CATWTATNYGYTF. CDR3 DNA: TGCGCCACCTGGACGGCTACTAACTATGGCTACACCTTC. V usage is TRBV10-2 and J usage is TRBJ1-2; D is ambiguous. CDR1 WSHSY and CDR2 SAAADI come from the germline V gene. V lost 10 bases and J lost 0, with 12 bases in between. The CDR3 has 13 residues.

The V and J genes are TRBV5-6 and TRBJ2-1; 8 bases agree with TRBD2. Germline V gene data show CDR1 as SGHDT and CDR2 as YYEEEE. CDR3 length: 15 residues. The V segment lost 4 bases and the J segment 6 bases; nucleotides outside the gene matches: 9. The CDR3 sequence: CASSVSGTSFNEQFF. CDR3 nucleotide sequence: TGTGCCAGCAGCGTTAGCGGGACATCGTTCAATGAGCAGTTCTTC.

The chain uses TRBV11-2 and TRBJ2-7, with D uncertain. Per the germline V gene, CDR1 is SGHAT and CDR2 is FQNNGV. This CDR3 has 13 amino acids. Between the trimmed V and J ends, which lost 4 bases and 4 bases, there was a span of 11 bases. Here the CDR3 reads CASSWPPNYEQYF. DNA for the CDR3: TGTGCCAGCAGCTGGCCCCCGAATTACGAGCAGTACTTC. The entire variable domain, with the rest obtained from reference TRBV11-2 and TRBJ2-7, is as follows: EAGVAQSPRYKIIEKRQSVAFWCNPISGHATLYWYQQILGQGPKLLIQFQNNGVVDDSQLPKDRFSAERLKGVDSTLKIQPAKLEDSAVYLCASSWPPNYEQYFGPGTRLTVT.

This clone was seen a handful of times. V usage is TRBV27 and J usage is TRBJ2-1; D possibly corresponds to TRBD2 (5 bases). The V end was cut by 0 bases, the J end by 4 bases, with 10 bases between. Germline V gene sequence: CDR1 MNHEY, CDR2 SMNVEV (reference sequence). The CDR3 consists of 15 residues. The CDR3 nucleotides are TGTGCCAGCAGTTTATCGCGGGTAGGGTACAATGAGCAGTTCTTC. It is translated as CASSLSRVGYNEQFF.